These T cell receptor beta chains were read from a single sample in a study of control samples from healthy donors and cancer patients. This table comes from immunoSEQ multiplex PCR, and its TCRdb copy is limited to in-frame clones, with some not included. This repertoire shows around 90,000 clones, approximately 89% found once; its top ten account for under 25%. Sequenced material: blood. Receptors were obtained from a man aged 25-45 years in good health. The CDR3 runs from the conserved cysteine through the conserved F or W. D genes are given only for firm matches. The listing skips clone size in some rows; elsewhere it reads once, few, many or a size class.

v_call: TRBV7-2
d_call: NA
j_call: TRBJ2-7
clone_size: few
cdr3_nt: TGTGCCAGCAGCTTAGCGCGGACGGATTACGAGCAGTACTTC
cdr3_aa: CASSLARTDYEQYF

v_call: TRBV5-1
d_call: NA
j_call: TRBJ2-3
clone_size: NA
cdr3_nt: TGCGCCAGCAGCCCGGCCTACGACGCTAGCACAGATACGCAGTATTTT
cdr3_aa: CASSPAYDASTDTQYF

v_call: TRBV18
d_call: TRBD1
j_call: TRBJ2-3
clone_size: NA
cdr3_nt: TGTGCCAGCTCACCACTTAGGACAGGGTGGAAGAGCACAGATACGCAGTATTTT
cdr3_aa: CASSPLRTGWKSTDTQYF

v_call: TRBV6-5
d_call: NA
j_call: TRBJ2-3
clone_size: NA
cdr3_nt: TGTGCCACATCACCGCGGGTAGATACGCAGTATTTT
cdr3_aa: CATSPRVDTQYF

v_call: TRBV2
d_call: TRBD2
j_call: TRBJ2-7
clone_size: NA
cdr3_nt: TGTGCCAGCAGTCCGATAGTCCCGGGACTAGCGGGGGGGTGGGAGCACTACTACGAGCAGTACTTC
cdr3_aa: CASSPIVPGLAGGWEHYYEQYF

v_call: TRBV11-2
d_call: NA
j_call: TRBJ2-3
clone_size: NA
cdr3_nt: TGTGCCAGCAGCTGGCTAGCCCCAGATACGCAGTATTTT
cdr3_aa: CASSWLAPDTQYF

v_call: TRBV25-1
d_call: NA
j_call: TRBJ1-2
clone_size: few
cdr3_nt: TGTGCCAGCAGTGAATCGGGCCTTAGCTATGGCTACACCTTC
cdr3_aa: CASSESGLSYGYTF

v_call: TRBV7-9
d_call: NA
j_call: TRBJ1-1
clone_size: NA
cdr3_nt: TGTGCCAGCAGCTTGGGCACGAGGACTGAAGCTTTCTTT
cdr3_aa: CASSLGTRTEAFF

v_call: TRBV5-1
d_call: NA
j_call: TRBJ1-2
clone_size: NA
cdr3_nt: TGCGCCAGCAGCTTGGCAGGTGGTACCGACCTTACTAACTATGGCTACACCTTC
cdr3_aa: CASSLAGGTDLTNYGYTF

v_call: TRBV7-2
d_call: NA
j_call: TRBJ1-3
clone_size: NA
cdr3_nt: TGTGCCAGCAGGGCGGGGGCTGGAAACACCATATATTTT
cdr3_aa: CASRAGAGNTIYF

v_call: TRBV11-2
d_call: NA
j_call: TRBJ2-1
clone_size: NA
cdr3_nt: TGTGCCAGCAGCTTAGTTACCGCTCTAGGGGTTTACAATGAGCAGTTCTTC
cdr3_aa: CASSLVTALGVYNEQFF

v_call: TRBV5-1
d_call: NA
j_call: TRBJ1-1
clone_size: NA
cdr3_nt: TGCGCCAGCAGCCCATACGGTAGGGACACTGAAGCTTTCTTT
cdr3_aa: CASSPYGRDTEAFF